Each of the 9 T cell receptor beta chains below was sequenced from the same sample in a study of CD8 T cells in Susac syndrome. RNA in amounts of roughly 0.5 to 1 ug was reverse transcribed with random hexamers. TCRdb re-derived calls from the immunoSEQ multiplex PCR reads in MiXCR, one entry per CDR3 protein. Of 100,000 to 150,000 distinct CDR3 sequences in the sample, 85% to 95% are singletons; the top ten hold approximately 0.29%. The specimen was CD8+ T cells from PBMCs. The receptors here all came from a human donor with multiple sclerosis.

The V call is TRBV5-1, the J call TRBJ1-5; 11 bases fit TRBD1. Germline CDR1 reads SGHRS; CDR2 reads YFSETQ. V lost 5 bases, J lost 7 bases, and 8 bases stayed unmatched. The CDR3 is made up of 15 amino acids. CDR3 in DNA: TGCGCCAGCAGTTCCGGGACAGGGGGAGGACAGCCCCAGCATTTT. Its translation: CASSSGTGGGQPQHF.

This chain connects TRBV4-1 to TRBJ2-5; D not resolved. Germline V CDR1 and CDR2: MGHRA, YSYEKL. This CDR3 comprises 15 residues. The V end lost 2 bases, the J end lost 1 base, and 11 bases lay between the germline ends. DNA for the CDR3: TGCGCCAGCAGCCAAATTGCAGGAATCCAAGAGACCCAGTACTTC. Its translation is CASSQIAGIQETQYF.

This rearrangement joins TRBV7-6 to TRBJ2-1, with D possibly being TRBD1 (6 bases). V was shortened by 1 base and J by 4 bases, with 11 bases between the two germline ends. CDR3 size: 15 residues. Per the germline V gene, CDR1 is SGHVS and CDR2 is FNYEAQ. CDR3 in amino acids: CASSLDRELYNEQFF. CDR3 bases: TGTGCCAGCAGCTTAGACAGGGAGTTATACAATGAGCAGTTCTTC. Together with reference TRBV7-6 and TRBJ2-1, the CDR3 gives the full variable domain: GAGVSQSPRYKVTKRGQDVALRCDPISGHVSLYWYRQALGQGPEFLTYFNYEAQQDKSGLPNDRFSAERPEGSISTLTIQRTEQRDSAMYRCASSLDRELYNEQFFGPGTRLTVL.

This clonotype turned up a few times. The gene calls are TRBV9 and TRBJ2-2; 7 bases map to TRBD2. Germline V CDR1 and CDR2: SGDLS, YYNGEE. After removal of 4 bases from V and 1 base from J, the junction contained 1 base not matched to a gene. The CDR3 is made up of 14 amino acids. The CDR3 DNA follows: TGTGCCAGCAGCCCTAGCGGGAACACCGGGGAGCTGTTTTTT. Residues: CASSPSGNTGELFF.

The chain links TRBV24-1 to TRBJ2-5, with D maybe TRBD1 (5 bases). The V gene lost 5 bases and the J gene lost 5 bases, with 14 bases spanning the gap. The CDR3 has 14 residues. From germline, CDR1 is KGHDR and CDR2 SFDVKD. The CDR3 DNA is TGTGCCACCAGTGCTCCAGGGCGTCGGGAGACCCAGTACTTC. It specifies CATSAPGRRETQYF.

The rearrangement links TRBV19 to TRBJ1-5; D gene ambiguous. The CDR3 covers 14 residues. CDR1 and CDR2 (germline): LNHDA, SQIVND (reference sequence). V dropped 3 bases and J dropped 9 bases, with 15 bases sitting between them. CDR3 protein: CASSIQGGRRPQHF. In nucleotides, the CDR3 is TGTGCCAGTAGTATCCAAGGCGGCCGCCGGCCCCAGCATTTT.

This clonotype was detected only a few times. The chain joins TRBV2 to TRBJ2-7, with TRBD1 identical over 9 bases. V was pared by 6 bases and J by 1 base, with 4 bases of the junction left unmatched. The CDR3 totals 14 residues. Germline-derived CDR1 and CDR2 are SNHLY and FYNNEI. CDR3 nucleotides: TGTGCCAGCAGGCCCGGGACAGGGTCCTACGAGCAGTACGTC. As protein: CASRPGTGSYEQYV.

The V and J genes are TRBV7-2 and TRBJ2-3, with D tentatively TRBD1 or TRBD2 (7 bases each). The CDR3 consists of 13 residues. The germline V and J ends were trimmed by 10 bases and 1 base, with 12 bases remaining between them. Germline loops: CDR1 SGHTA, CDR2 FQGNSA. The CDR3 DNA reads TGTGCCACTGCAGGGGGGGGCACAGATACGCAGTATTTT. It is translated as CATAGGGTDTQYF.

V is TRBV7-8 and J is TRBJ2-1; D gene uncertain. Germline V CDR1 and CDR2: SGHVS, FQNEAQ. The CDR3 extends over 15 amino acids. Trimming cost V 1 base and J 6 bases, with 13 bases left between them. CDR3 bases: TGTGCCAGCAGCTTAGATGGGCGGTTGGGCAATGAGCAGTTCTTC. This codes for CASSLDGRLGNEQFF.